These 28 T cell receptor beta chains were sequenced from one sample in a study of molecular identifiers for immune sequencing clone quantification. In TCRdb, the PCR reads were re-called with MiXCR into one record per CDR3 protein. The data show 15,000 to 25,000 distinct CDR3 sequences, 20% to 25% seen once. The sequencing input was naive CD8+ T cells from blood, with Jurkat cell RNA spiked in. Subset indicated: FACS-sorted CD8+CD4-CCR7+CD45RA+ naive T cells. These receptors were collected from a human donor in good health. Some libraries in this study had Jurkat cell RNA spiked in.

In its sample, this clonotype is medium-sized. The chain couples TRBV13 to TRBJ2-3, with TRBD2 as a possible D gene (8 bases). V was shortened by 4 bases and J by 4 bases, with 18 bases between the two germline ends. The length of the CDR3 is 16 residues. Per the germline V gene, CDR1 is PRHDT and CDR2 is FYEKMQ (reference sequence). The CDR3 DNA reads TGTGCCAGCAGCTATTTCGGTAGCGGGACAGCAGATACGCAGTATTTT. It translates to CASSYFGSGTADTQYF.

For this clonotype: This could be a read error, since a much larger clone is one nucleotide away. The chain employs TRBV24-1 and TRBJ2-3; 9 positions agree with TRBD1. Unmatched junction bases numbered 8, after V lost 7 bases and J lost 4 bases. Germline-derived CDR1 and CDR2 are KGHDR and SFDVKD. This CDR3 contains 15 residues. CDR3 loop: CATSLGQGIADTQYF. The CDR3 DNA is TGTGCCACCAGCCTGGGACAGGGAATCGCAGATACGCAGTATTTT.

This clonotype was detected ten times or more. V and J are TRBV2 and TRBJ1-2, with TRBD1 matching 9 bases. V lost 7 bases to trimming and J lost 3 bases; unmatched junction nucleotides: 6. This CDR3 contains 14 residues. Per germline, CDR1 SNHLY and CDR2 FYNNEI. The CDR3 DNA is TGTGCCAGCAACCACCGGACAGGGGACTATGGCTACACCTTC. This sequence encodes CASNHRTGDYGYTF.

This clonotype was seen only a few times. CDR3 DNA: TGCAGCGTTCCTCTCACCCGACAGGGAACAAACACTGAAGCTTTCTTT. This encodes CSVPLTRQGTNTEAFF. The genes are TRBV29-1 and TRBJ1-1; 7 bases fit TRBD1. Germline loops: CDR1 SQVTM, CDR2 ANQGSEA. The J segment lost 2 bases and the V segment lost 5 bases, leaving 14 bases of the junction unmatched. The CDR3 contains 16 residues.

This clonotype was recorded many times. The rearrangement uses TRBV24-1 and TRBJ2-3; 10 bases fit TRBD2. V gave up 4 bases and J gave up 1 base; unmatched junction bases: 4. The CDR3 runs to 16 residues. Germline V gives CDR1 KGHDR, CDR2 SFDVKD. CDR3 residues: CATSELAGVGTDTQYF. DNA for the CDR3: TGTGCCACCAGTGAGCTAGCGGGAGTCGGCACAGATACGCAGTATTTT.

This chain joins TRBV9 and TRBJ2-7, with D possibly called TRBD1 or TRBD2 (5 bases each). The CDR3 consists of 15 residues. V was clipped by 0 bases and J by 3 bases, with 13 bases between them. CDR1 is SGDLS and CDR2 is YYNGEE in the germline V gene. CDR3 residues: CASSVDQGVIYEQYF. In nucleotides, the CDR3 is TGTGCCAGCAGCGTAGATCAGGGAGTAATCTACGAGCAGTACTTC.

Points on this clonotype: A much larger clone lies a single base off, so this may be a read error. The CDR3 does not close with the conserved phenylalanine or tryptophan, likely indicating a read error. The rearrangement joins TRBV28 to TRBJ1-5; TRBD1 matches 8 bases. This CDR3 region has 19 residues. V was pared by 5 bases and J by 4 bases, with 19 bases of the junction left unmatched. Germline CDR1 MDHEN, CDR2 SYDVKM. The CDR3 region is CASSRLTGQGRYGNQPQHL. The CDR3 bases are TGTGCCAGCAGTCGACTAACCGGACAGGGTAGATATGGGAATCAGCCCCAGCATCTT.

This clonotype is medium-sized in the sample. The CDR3 bases are TGTGCCAGCAGGACAGGGATTCACGGCTATGGCTACACCTTC. Protein: CASRTGIHGYGYTF. The rearrangement links TRBV6-6 to TRBJ1-2; 7 positions match TRBD1. J gave up 4 bases and V 6 bases, and 8 bases lay outside the gene matches. The CDR3 totals 14 residues. The V gene's germline CDR1 is MNHNY and CDR2 SVGAGI (reference sequence).

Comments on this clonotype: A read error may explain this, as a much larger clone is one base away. The CDR3 DNA follows: TGTGCCAGCAGCCTCGCGGACAGGGTGAGAGAAGCTCTCTTT. Protein sequence: CASSLADRVREALF. The chain uses TRBV7-9 and TRBJ1-1, with 8 bases fitting TRBD1. Germline CDR1 reads SEHNR; CDR2 reads FQNEAQ (reference sequence). The CDR3 totals 14 residues.

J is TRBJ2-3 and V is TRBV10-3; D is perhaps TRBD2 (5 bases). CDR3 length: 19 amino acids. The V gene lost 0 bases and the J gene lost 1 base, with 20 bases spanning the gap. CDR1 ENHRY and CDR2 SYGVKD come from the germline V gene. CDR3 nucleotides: TGTGCCATCAGTGAGTCAGGACTCATCCGGCAGCTAGGCACAGATACGCAGTATTTT. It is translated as CAISESGLIRQLGTDTQYF.

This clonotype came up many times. CDR3 amino acids: CASSQVGGGETQYF. In DNA, the CDR3 is TGCGCCAGCAGCCAAGTCGGCGGGGGGGAGACCCAGTACTTC. The rearrangement uses TRBV4-3 and TRBJ2-5; TRBD2 agrees at 8 bases. Trimming cost V 1 base and J 5 bases; bases outside gene matches: 3. The CDR3 sequence is 14 residues long. The germline gives CDR1 LGHNA, CDR2 YSLEER.

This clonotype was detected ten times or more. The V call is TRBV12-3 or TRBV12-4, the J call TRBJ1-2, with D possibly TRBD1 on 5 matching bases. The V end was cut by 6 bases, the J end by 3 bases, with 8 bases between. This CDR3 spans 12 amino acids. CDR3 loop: CASRGLYYGYTF. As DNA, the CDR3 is TGTGCCAGCAGGGGACTCTACTATGGCTACACCTTC.

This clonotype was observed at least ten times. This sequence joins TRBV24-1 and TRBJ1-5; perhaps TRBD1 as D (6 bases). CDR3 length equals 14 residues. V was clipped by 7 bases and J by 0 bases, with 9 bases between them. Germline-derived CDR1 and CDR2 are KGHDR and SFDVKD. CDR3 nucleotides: TGTGCCACCAGCCAGGGGACTAGCAATCAGCCCCAGCATTTT. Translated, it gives CATSQGTSNQPQHF.

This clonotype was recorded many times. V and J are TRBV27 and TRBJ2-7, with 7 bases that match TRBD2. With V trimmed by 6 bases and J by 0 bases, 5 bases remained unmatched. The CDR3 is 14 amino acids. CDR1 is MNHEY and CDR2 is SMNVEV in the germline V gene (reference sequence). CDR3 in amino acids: CASSRGLVSYEQYF. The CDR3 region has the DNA TGTGCCAGCAGCCGCGGACTAGTCTCCTACGAGCAGTACTTC.

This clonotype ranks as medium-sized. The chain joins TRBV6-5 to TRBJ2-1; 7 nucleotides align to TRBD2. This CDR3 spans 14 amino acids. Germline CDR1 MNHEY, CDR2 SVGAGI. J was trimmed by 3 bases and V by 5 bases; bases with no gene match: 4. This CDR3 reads CASSSRDYYNEQFF. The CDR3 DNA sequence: TGTGCCAGCAGTAGCCGGGACTACTACAATGAGCAGTTCTTC.

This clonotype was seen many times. This CDR3 reads CASSKTGEPDTQYF. CDR3 bases: TGTGCCAGCAGTAAGACAGGGGAGCCAGATACGCAGTATTTT. The rearrangement links TRBV12-3 or TRBV12-4 to TRBJ2-3, with 8 bases lining up with TRBD1. This CDR3 has 14 residues. J lost 4 bases, V lost 5 bases, and 5 bases had no gene match.

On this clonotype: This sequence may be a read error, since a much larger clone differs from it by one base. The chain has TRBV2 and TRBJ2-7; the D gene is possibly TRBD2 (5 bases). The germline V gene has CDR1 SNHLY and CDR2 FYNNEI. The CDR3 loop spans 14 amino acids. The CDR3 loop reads CVSSELARAYEQYF. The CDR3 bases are TGTGTCAGCAGTGAGTTAGCGCGAGCCTACGAGCAGTACTTC.

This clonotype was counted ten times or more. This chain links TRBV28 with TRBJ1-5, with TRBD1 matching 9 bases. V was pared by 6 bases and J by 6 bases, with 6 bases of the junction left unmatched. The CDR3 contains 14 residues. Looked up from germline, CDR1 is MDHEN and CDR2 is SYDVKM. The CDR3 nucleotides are TGTGCCAGCAGCCCGGGACAGGGACGTCAGCCCCAGCATTTT. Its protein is CASSPGQGRQPQHF.

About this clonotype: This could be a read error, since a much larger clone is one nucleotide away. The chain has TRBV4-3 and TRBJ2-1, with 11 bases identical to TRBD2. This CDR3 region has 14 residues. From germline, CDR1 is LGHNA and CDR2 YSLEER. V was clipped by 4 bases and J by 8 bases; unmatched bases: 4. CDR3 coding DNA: TGCGCCAGCAGCCCCAGACTAGCGGGGTATGAGCAGTTCTTC. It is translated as CASSPRLAGYEQFF.

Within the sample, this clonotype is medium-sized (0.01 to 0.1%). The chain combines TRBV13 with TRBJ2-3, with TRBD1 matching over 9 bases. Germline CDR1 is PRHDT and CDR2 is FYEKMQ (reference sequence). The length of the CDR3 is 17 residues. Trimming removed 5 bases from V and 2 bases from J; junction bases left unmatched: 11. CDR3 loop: CASSKTSGTGHTDTQYF. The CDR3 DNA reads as TGTGCCAGCAGCAAAACGTCCGGGACAGGGCACACAGATACGCAGTATTTT.

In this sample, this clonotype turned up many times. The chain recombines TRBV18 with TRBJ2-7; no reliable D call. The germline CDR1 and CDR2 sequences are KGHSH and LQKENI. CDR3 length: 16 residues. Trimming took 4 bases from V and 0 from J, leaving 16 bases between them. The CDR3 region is CASSRLSAEHSYEQYF. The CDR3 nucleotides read TGTGCCAGCTCACGCCTGTCAGCCGAACACTCCTACGAGCAGTACTTC.

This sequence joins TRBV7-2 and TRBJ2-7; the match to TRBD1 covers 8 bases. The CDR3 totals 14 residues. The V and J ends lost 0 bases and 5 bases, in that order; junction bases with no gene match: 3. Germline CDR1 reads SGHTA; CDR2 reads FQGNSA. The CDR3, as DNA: TGTGCCAGCAGCTTAGCGTTGGACAGGGACGAGCAGTACTTC. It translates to CASSLALDRDEQYF.

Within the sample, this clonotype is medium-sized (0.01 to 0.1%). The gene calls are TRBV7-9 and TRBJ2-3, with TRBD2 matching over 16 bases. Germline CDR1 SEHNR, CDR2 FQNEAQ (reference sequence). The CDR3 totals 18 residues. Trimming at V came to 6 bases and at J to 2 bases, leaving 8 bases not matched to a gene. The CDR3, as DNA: TGTGCCAGCAGGAAGCCGGGACTAGCGGGAGGGCCCACAGATACGCAGTATTTT. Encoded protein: CASRKPGLAGGPTDTQYF.

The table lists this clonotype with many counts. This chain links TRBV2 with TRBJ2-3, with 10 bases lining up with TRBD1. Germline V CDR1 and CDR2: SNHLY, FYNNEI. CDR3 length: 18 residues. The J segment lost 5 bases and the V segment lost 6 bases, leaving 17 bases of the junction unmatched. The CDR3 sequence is CASRVVLAGTGELDTQYF. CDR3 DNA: TGTGCCAGCAGGGTGGTTCTCGCCGGGACAGGGGAGTTAGATACGCAGTATTTT.

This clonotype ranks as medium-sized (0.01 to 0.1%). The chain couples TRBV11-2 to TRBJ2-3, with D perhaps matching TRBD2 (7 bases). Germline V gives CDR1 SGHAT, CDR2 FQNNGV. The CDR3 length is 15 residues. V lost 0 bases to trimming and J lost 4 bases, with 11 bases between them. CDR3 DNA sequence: TGTGCCAGCAGCTTAGAGACGGGGGGCCCAGATACGCAGTATTTT. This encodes CASSLETGGPDTQYF.

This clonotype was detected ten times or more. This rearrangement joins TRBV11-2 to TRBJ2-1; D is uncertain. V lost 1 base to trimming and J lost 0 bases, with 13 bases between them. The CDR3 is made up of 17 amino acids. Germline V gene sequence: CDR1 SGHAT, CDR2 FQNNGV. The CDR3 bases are TGTGCCAGCAGCTTAGGATCCGGGCCTAGCTCCTACAATGAGCAGTTCTTC. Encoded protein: CASSLGSGPSSYNEQFF.

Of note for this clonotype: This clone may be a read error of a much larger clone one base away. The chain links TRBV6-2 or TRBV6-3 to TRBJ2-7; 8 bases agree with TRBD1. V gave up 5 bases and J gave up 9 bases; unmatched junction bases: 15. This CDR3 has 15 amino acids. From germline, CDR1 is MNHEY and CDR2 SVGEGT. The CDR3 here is CASSLTWTGSHGQYF. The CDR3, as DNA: TGTGCCAGCAGTCTGACTTGGACAGGGAGCCACGGGCAGTACTTC.

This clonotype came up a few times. In nucleotides, the CDR3 is TGTGCCAGCAGCAGAGGCGAGACGGGGGGAAGTTTATACAATGAGCAGTTCTTC. Protein product: CASSRGETGGSLYNEQFF. The chain joins TRBV7-9 to TRBJ2-1; 7 nucleotides align to TRBD2. There are 18 residues in the CDR3. Germline V gene lookup returns CDR1 SEHNR and CDR2 FQNEAQ (reference sequence). V dropped 5 bases and J dropped 4; count of bases not matched to a gene: 17. The full variable domain, completed using reference TRBV7-9 and TRBJ2-1, is DTGVSQNPRHKITKRGQNVTFRCDPISEHNRLYWYRQTLGQGPEFLTYFQNEAQLEKSRLLSDRFSAERPKGSFSTLEIQRTEQGDSAMYLCASSRGETGGSLYNEQFFGPGTRLTVL.